The TCR beta chain described here comes from a study of T cell responses to AZD1222 COVID-19 vaccine. Study-level background: Researchers grouped second doses given at about 4 or about 12 weeks into one pool.

The assay was immunoSEQ multiplex PCR, and TCRdb's table has in-frame clones only and misses some. The table includes some 150,000 clones, 85% to 95% detected once. This sequence originates from an adult in good health. Sequences were derived from peripheral blood, sampled on day 0 of AZD1222 vaccination.

The CDR3 DNA sequence: TGTGCCAGTAGCCGTGGGTCGGACAGGGGCGAGCAGTACTTC. Translation: CASSRGSDRGEQYF. V usage is TRBV19 and J usage is TRBJ2-7; the match to TRBD1 covers 9 bases. The CDR3 loop spans 14 amino acids. V lost 6 bases, J lost 6 bases, and 9 bases stayed unmatched. Germline CDR1 is LNHDA and CDR2 is SQIVND (reference sequence).